One sample yielded the 5 T cell receptor beta chains listed below, sequenced in a study of cytomegalovirus exposure and HLA in healthy donors. PCR employed 60 Vbeta and 13 Jbeta primers. Only in-frame clones appear in the TCRdb table, and some are missing; sequencing was by immunoSEQ multiplex PCR. The table for this sample gives some 75,000 clones. The sequencing input was PBMCs. Receptor source: a boy younger than 18 in good health and CMV-seronegative.

V gene TRBV5-1 combines with J gene TRBJ2-2; 8 nucleotides line up with TRBD1. The J segment lost 4 bases and the V segment lost 5 bases, leaving 7 bases of the junction unmatched. Germline lookup yields CDR1 SGHRS and CDR2 YFSETQ. The CDR3 length is 15 residues. The CDR3 coding sequence is TGCGCCAGCAGTTACAAGACAGGGGCCACCGGGGAGCTGTTTTTT. It encodes CASSYKTGATGELFF.

The chain carries TRBV7-8 and TRBJ2-1; unclear D gene. The V gene lost 2 bases and the J gene lost 0 bases, with 8 bases spanning the gap. This CDR3 has 15 residues. Germline V gives CDR1 SGHVS, CDR2 FQNEAQ. CDR3 bases: TGTGCCAGCAGCTTAACTTCTAGCTCCTACAATGAGCAGTTCTTC. As protein: CASSLTSSSYNEQFF. Full variable domain (missing parts from reference TRBV7-8 and TRBJ2-1): GAGVSQSPRYKVAKRGQDVALRCDPISGHVSLFWYQQALGQGPEFLTYFQNEAQLDKSGLPSDRFFAERPEGSVSTLKIQRTQQEDSAVYLCASSLTSSSYNEQFFGPGTRLTVL.

V usage is TRBV6-4 and J usage is TRBJ2-1; 7 nucleotides align to TRBD2. Germline CDR1 is MRHNA and CDR2 is SNTAGT. This CDR3 spans 15 amino acids. The V segment lost 2 bases and the J segment 9 bases; nucleotides outside the gene matches: 10. The chain's CDR3 is CASSDRASGTSEQFF. CDR3 DNA sequence: TGTGCCAGCAGTGACCGGGCTAGCGGTACGAGTGAGCAGTTCTTC.

V gene TRBV7-2 combines with J gene TRBJ1-2; D is uncertain. The CDR3 runs to 14 residues. CDR1 is SGHTA and CDR2 is FQGNSA in the germline V gene. V lost 6 bases, J lost 4 bases, and 15 bases lay in between. CDR3 in amino acids: CASRESQLGYGYTF. CDR3 DNA: TGTGCCAGCAGGGAATCACAGTTAGGCTATGGCTACACCTTC. Complete variable domain (other parts from reference TRBV7-2 and TRBJ1-2): GAGVSQSPSNKVTEKGKDVELRCDPISGHTALYWYRQSLGQGLEFLIYFQGNSAPDKSGLPSDRFSAERTGGSVSTLTIQRTQQEDSAVYLCASRESQLGYGYTFGSGTRLTVV.

This chain joins TRBV5-1 and TRBJ2-7; D is unclear. This CDR3 is 14 amino acids long. Germline values: CDR1 SGHRS, CDR2 YFSETQ. Trimming removed 6 bases at V and 0 bases at J, with 13 bases between. This CDR3 reads CASTPLGSSYEQYF. In DNA, the CDR3 is TGCGCCAGCACCCCTCTAGGCAGCTCCTACGAGCAGTACTTC. Together with reference TRBV5-1 and TRBJ2-7, the CDR3 gives the full variable domain: KAGVTQTPRYLIKTRGQQVTLSCSPISGHRSVSWYQQTPGQGLQFLFEYFSETQRNKGNFPGRFSGRQFSNSRSEMNVSTLELGDSALYLCASTPLGSSYEQYFGPGTRLTVT.